The 30 T cell receptor beta chains presented below share a single source sample, sequenced in a study of regulatory T cells in long-lasting Graves disease. Arm-PCR of CDR3 regions and iRepertoire HTBI primers were the basis on which TCR beta libraries were built. TCRdb used MiXCR to reprocess the multiplex PCR reads, holding one entry per CDR3 protein. The sample has around 460,000 distinct CDR3 sequences, approximately 23% seen once. Time point defined: persistent/refractory GD, antithyroid drugs over 5 years with positive TRAb. TCR sequences were obtained from RNA taken from PBMCs. The sequencing used peripheral blood mononuclear cells (PBMCs), collected when the disease was refractory, from a patient treated with antithyroid drugs. The origin of the receptors is a female donor with Graves disease.

The CDR3 bases are TGCGCCAGCAGCTTTGGGGTTGGGACAGGAATCTACGAGCAGTACTTC. Its translation: CASSFGVGTGIYEQYF. V is TRBV5-1 and J is TRBJ2-7; 8 nucleotides agree with TRBD1. The V segment lost 2 bases and the J segment 3 bases; nucleotides outside the gene matches: 10. Per germline, CDR1 SGHRS and CDR2 YFSETQ. The length of the CDR3 is 16 residues.

Only a few counts were recorded for this clonotype. With a much larger clone just one base away, this may be a read error. The chain combines TRBV29-1 with TRBJ2-7, with D possibly called TRBD1 or TRBD2 (5 bases each). The CDR3 has 12 residues. Germline V gives CDR1 SQVTM, CDR2 ANQGSEA. The CDR3 DNA sequence: TGCAGCGTTGAGGACCCCTGGGACGAGCAGCACTTC. Its protein product is CSVEDPWDEQHF.

A word on this clonotype: With a much larger clone just one base away, this may be a read error. The genes are TRBV29-1 and TRBJ2-7, with a weak D call TRBD1 (6 bases). Germline CDR1 is SQVTM and CDR2 is ANQGSEA. The V end lost 3 bases, the J end lost 6 bases, and 15 bases lay between the germline ends. The CDR3 spans 13 residues. Here the CDR3 reads CSVEGHGAGEQYF. CDR3 DNA: TGCAGCGTTGAGGGACATGGGGCTGGCGAGCAGTACTTC.

The chain joins TRBV7-2 to TRBJ2-7; 7 nucleotides align to TRBD2. This CDR3 comprises 17 residues. CDR1 and CDR2 (germline): SGHTA, FQGNSA. The V segment lost 0 bases and the J segment 6 bases; nucleotides outside the gene matches: 14. This chain's CDR3 is CASSLAVSGWRGSEQYF. In nucleotides, the CDR3 is TGTGCCAGCAGCTTAGCGGTTTCCGGGTGGCGGGGGTCCGAGCAGTACTTC.

This clonotype showed up many times. This chain uses TRBV12-3 or TRBV12-4 with TRBJ1-1; D unresolved. The V gene lost 5 bases and the J gene lost 1 base, with 8 bases spanning the gap. The CDR3 is made up of 13 amino acids. CDR3 residues: CASSDRGNTEAFF. For the CDR3, the DNA is TGTGCCAGCAGTGATCGCGGGAACACTGAAGCTTTCTTT.

This clonotype was counted at least ten times. The chain's CDR3 is CATITGDFNYGYTF. The CDR3 DNA sequence: TGTGCCACGATTACAGGGGATTTTAACTATGGCTACACCTTC. The V gene is TRBV28, the J gene TRBJ1-2, with 7 nucleotides matching TRBD1. Germline V gives CDR1 MDHEN, CDR2 SYDVKM. Trimming removed 10 bases from V and 1 base from J; junction bases left unmatched: 9. This CDR3 region has 14 residues.

This rearrangement joins TRBV29-1 to TRBJ1-5; D may be TRBD1 (5 bases). Trimming cost V 6 bases and J 4 bases, with 10 bases left between them. CDR3 length: 12 residues. Per germline, CDR1 SQVTM and CDR2 ANQGSEA. This CDR3 reads CSVGEVNQPQHF. DNA of the CDR3: TGCAGCGTGGGGGAGGTAAATCAGCCCCAGCATTTT.

This clonotype was recorded at least ten times. This chain links TRBV7-2 with TRBJ1-1; no clear D gene. V was clipped by 2 bases and J by 4 bases, with 11 bases between them. Looked up from germline, CDR1 is SGHTA and CDR2 is FQGNSA. The CDR3 is 14 amino acids. Here the CDR3 DNA reads TGTGCCAGCAGCTTATCCCCCTTTGTCACTGAAGCTTTCTTT. It yields the protein CASSLSPFVTEAFF.

V and J are TRBV12-3 or TRBV12-4 and TRBJ2-2; D perhaps matches TRBD1 (6 bases). CDR3 length: 15 residues. With 5 bases removed from V and 1 base from J, the gap between germline ends came to 11 bases. CDR3 sequence (DNA): TGTGCCAGCAGTCCAGGGGTTAGGAACACCGGGGAGCTGTTTTTT. Translating gives CASSPGVRNTGELFF.

This clonotype has a count of ten or more. The chain carries TRBV6-2 or TRBV6-3 and TRBJ2-1; 11 bases are a match to TRBD2. V dropped 4 bases and J dropped 2; count of bases not matched to a gene: 1. CDR1 and CDR2 (germline): MNHEY, SVGEGT. There are 15 residues in the CDR3. The CDR3 sequence is CASSLTSGTYNEQFF. As DNA, the CDR3 is TGTGCCAGCAGTTTGACTAGCGGGACCTACAATGAGCAGTTCTTC.

This clonotype was recorded many times. The rearrangement joins TRBV12-3 or TRBV12-4 to TRBJ1-1; D not resolved. The CDR3 has 15 amino acids. V lost 5 bases and J 2 bases, leaving 15 bases between the germline ends. CDR3 protein: CASSPRDIKNTEAFF. For the CDR3, the DNA is TGTGCCAGCAGTCCCCGAGACATTAAAAACACTGAAGCTTTCTTT.

This clonotype was seen a handful of times. The V and J genes are TRBV3-1 and TRBJ1-1, with 8 bases matching TRBD1. CDR1 is LGHDT, CDR2 YNNKEL, per germline (reference sequence). CDR3 length: 14 residues. V was clipped by 2 bases and J by 6 bases; unmatched bases: 5. CDR3 DNA: TGTGCCAGCAGCCAACCCGACAGGGGCGCTGAAGCTTTCTTT. Its protein product is CASSQPDRGAEAFF.

This clonotype has at least ten counts. This chain connects TRBV28 to TRBJ1-5; 9 bases line up with TRBD1. The CDR3 sequence is 18 residues long. The V segment lost 7 bases and the J segment 0 bases; nucleotides outside the gene matches: 13. Per the germline V gene, CDR1 is MDHEN and CDR2 is SYDVKM. CDR3 sequence: CASNLIGTGTYSNQPQHF. In nucleotides, the CDR3 is TGTGCCAGCAACTTAATCGGGACAGGGACTTATAGCAATCAGCCCCAGCATTTT.

The rearrangement uses TRBV6-1 and TRBJ1-2; perhaps TRBD1 as D (6 bases). The CDR3 has 12 amino acids. Germline CDR1 reads MNHNS; CDR2 reads SASEGT. Trimming left V 7 bases short and J 4 bases short, with 10 bases between. For the CDR3, the DNA is TGTGCCAGCATGAGGGGGTCCTATGGCTACACCTTC. It translates to CASMRGSYGYTF.

This clonotype was detected only a few times. The J gene is TRBJ1-1, the V gene TRBV6-1; 8 positions agree with TRBD1. The junction had 25 bases not matched to a gene; V was cut back by 6 bases and J by 4 bases. Germline V lookup: CDR1 MNHNS, CDR2 SASEGT. CDR3 length: 20 residues. CDR3 residues: CASRIRKPLDRDGVTTEAFF. DNA for the CDR3: TGTGCCAGCAGGATACGAAAACCTTTGGACAGGGATGGCGTGACCACTGAAGCTTTCTTT.

The chain has TRBV27 and TRBJ2-7, with a tentative D call TRBD1 (6 bases). The germline gives CDR1 MNHEY, CDR2 SMNVEV (reference sequence). This CDR3 region has 12 residues. Trimming left V 5 bases short and J 5 bases short, with 10 bases between. In DNA form, the CDR3 reads TGTGCCAGCAGTACCAGGGGCCACGAGCAGTACTTC. Translation gives CASSTRGHEQYF.

Remarks on this clonotype: A read error may explain this, as a much larger clone is one base away. Because it lacks the conserved phenylalanine or tryptophan at the end, this CDR3 is likely a read error. The chain uses TRBV12-3 or TRBV12-4 and TRBJ2-5; weak D call: TRBD2 (6 bases). The J call is in doubt because the DNA end fits TRBJ2-1 better. The CDR3 totals 13 residues. CDR3 loop: CASSLGRAEEQFL. The CDR3 nucleotides are TGTGCCAGCAGTTTAGGGAGGGCAGAGGAGCAGTTCTTG.

This clonotype has a count of ten or more. The V gene is TRBV28, the J gene TRBJ2-7; 7 bases are a match to TRBD1. With 6 bases clipped from V and 6 bases from J, the junction kept 11 bases outside the gene matches. The CDR3 spans 14 residues. Looked up from germline, CDR1 is MDHEN and CDR2 is SYDVKM. The CDR3 is CASRRGQDMAEQYF. The CDR3 region has the DNA TGTGCCAGCAGAAGAGGACAGGACATGGCCGAGCAGTACTTC.

This clonotype was detected many times. The chain uses TRBV24-1 and TRBJ1-5, with D tentatively TRBD1 (6 bases). The CDR3 is 14 amino acids. V shed 9 bases and J shed 0 bases, with 11 bases lying between them. The germline gives CDR1 KGHDR, CDR2 SFDVKD. The CDR3 loop is CATHGGYSNQPQHF. The DNA of the CDR3 is TGTGCCACCCACGGGGGCTATAGCAATCAGCCCCAGCATTTT.

In this sample, this clonotype turned up many times. The V and J genes are TRBV28 and TRBJ1-2; D is undetermined. This CDR3 contains 13 residues. Germline CDR1 and CDR2: MDHEN and SYDVKM. The V and J ends lost 5 bases and 4 bases respectively, with 11 bases between them. The CDR3 here is CASSRLWVYGYTF. The CDR3 DNA follows: TGTGCCAGCAGTCGCTTATGGGTCTATGGCTACACCTTC.

There are many counts of this clonotype. No conserved phenylalanine or tryptophan is present at the end of the CDR3, so a read error is the likely explanation. No DNA is shown, since the ends of the CDR3 on it are uncertain; the CDR3 is the one TCRdb lists. The chain is built from TRBV6-1 and TRBJ2-7; the table's D call, TRBD1, has no DNA check behind it. The length of the CDR3 is 12 amino acids, counting both ends. Looked up from germline, CDR1 is MNHNS and CDR2 is SASEGT. The CDR3 spells CASSEIGGTGLT.

V and J are TRBV5-1 and TRBJ1-5; possible D gene TRBD1, 6 bases. CDR1 SGHRS and CDR2 YFSETQ come from the germline V gene. The CDR3 spans 16 residues. Trimming took off 4 bases at V and 2 bases at J, with 16 bases between the two ends. CDR3 residues: CASSPGGGHGNQPQHF. The CDR3, as DNA: TGCGCCAGCAGCCCTGGCGGGGGGCATGGCAATCAGCCCCAGCATTTT.

Many counts were recorded for this clonotype. The chain combines TRBV28 with TRBJ2-7; D not certain. This CDR3 has 14 amino acids. Trimming removed 4 bases at V and 3 bases at J, with 13 bases between. The V gene's germline CDR1 is MDHEN and CDR2 SYDVKM. CDR3 DNA: TGTGCCAGCAGTTACCCCTCACTTCACTACGAGCAGTACTTC. Encoded protein: CASSYPSLHYEQYF.

This clonotype showed up just a few times. V is TRBV19 and J is TRBJ2-4, with unresolved D. Judging by the DNA end, TRBJ2-5 fits better; the J call may be wrong. The germline V gene encodes CDR1 LNHDA and CDR2 SQIVND (reference sequence). CDR3 size: 13 residues. The CDR3 nucleotides read TGTGCCAGCTCTAGTAGTAGGCAAGAGACCCAGTACTTC. Translation: CASSSSRQETQYF.

In this sample, this clonotype turned up many times. CDR3 loop: CASGRQEGETQYF. CDR3 sequence (DNA): TGTGCTAGTGGCCGTCAGGAAGGAGAGACCCAGTACTTC. The genes are TRBV12-5 and TRBJ2-5; no definite D call. CDR1 and CDR2 (germline): LGHNT, FRNRAP. Between the trimmed V and J ends, which lost 6 bases and 4 bases, there was a span of 12 bases. The CDR3 has 13 amino acids.

At least ten counts were recorded for this clonotype. This chain links TRBV7-3 with TRBJ2-7; 8 bases fit TRBD1. V shed 2 bases, J shed 3 bases, and the junction held 3 bases outside the gene matches. Germline CDR1 and CDR2: SGHTA and FQGTGA. The CDR3 consists of 14 residues. For the CDR3, the DNA is TGTGCCAGCAGCTTAGTACAGGGGGACTACGAGCAGTACTTC. Its translation is CASSLVQGDYEQYF.

With regard to this clonotype: One junction end does not reproduce the germline sequence, and a read error may be involved. The rearrangement links TRBV5-6 to TRBJ2-7; tentative D call: TRBD2 (5 bases). This CDR3 spans 13 amino acids. The germline V gene encodes CDR1 SGHDT and CDR2 YYEEEE. The CDR3 DNA reads TGTACCAGCAGCTACCAAGCGGCGGACGAGCAGTACTTC. Encoded protein: CTSSYQAADEQYF.

This clonotype was seen at least ten times. The V and J genes are TRBV3-1 and TRBJ1-1; D unresolved. Between the trimmed V and J ends, which lost 3 bases and 7 bases, there was a span of 15 bases. The CDR3 length is 14 residues. The germline V gene encodes CDR1 LGHDT and CDR2 YNNKEL (reference sequence). CDR3 residues: CASSQTRTVGEAFF. In DNA, the CDR3 is TGTGCCAGCAGCCAGACGAGAACGGTAGGTGAAGCTTTCTTT.

This clonotype has ten or more counts. V usage is TRBV29-1 and J usage is TRBJ2-5, with 14 bases that match TRBD2. V lost 7 bases and J lost 5; bases outside the gene matches: 3. The germline CDR1 and CDR2 sequences are SQVTM and ANQGSEA. This CDR3 region has 13 residues. The CDR3 nucleotides read TGCAGCGGCGGACTAGCGGGAGGCGAGACCCAGTACTTC. Translated, it gives CSGGLAGGETQYF.

This clonotype showed up many times. The J gene is TRBJ1-4, the V gene TRBV30, with a possible D match to TRBD1 (5 bases). The V gene's germline CDR1 is GTSNPN and CDR2 SVGIG (reference sequence). This CDR3 region has 12 residues. V was pared by 6 bases and J by 8 bases, with 13 bases between. The CDR3 DNA sequence: TGTGCCTGCCAGGGTAGGGAGGAAAAACTGTTTTTT. Translated: CACQGREEKLFF. Variable domain in full (rest from reference TRBV30 and TRBJ1-4): SQTIHQWPATLVQPVGSPLSLECTVEGTSNPNLYWYRQAAGRGLQLLFYSVGIGQISSEVPQNLSASRPQDRQFILSSKKLLLSDSGFYLCACQGREEKLFFGSGTQLSVL.